The present entry profiles one T cell receptor (beta chain) with its context. The sample is drawn from a study of blood T cell repertoires in COVID-19. Study at large: Sources were T cells, B-cell-depleted T cells, or PBMCs; the material itself was cDNA or gDNA.

The assay was immunoSEQ multiplex PCR, and TCRdb's table has in-frame clones only and misses some. The sample lists tens of thousands of clones; about 89% were seen once. This receptor was obtained from a human donor in a cohort sampled during active COVID-19. The material sequenced was peripheral blood.

CDR3 nucleotide sequence: TGTGCCAGTAGTATAGCGGACAGTCAACCTTATTCACCCCTCCACTTT. It translates to CASSIADSQPYSPLHF. The chain recombines TRBV19 with TRBJ1-6; TRBD1 is a possible D gene (6 bases). V was trimmed by 1 base and J by 8 bases, leaving 15 bases between them. Germline CDR1 reads LNHDA; CDR2 reads SQIVND (reference sequence). This CDR3 contains 16 residues.